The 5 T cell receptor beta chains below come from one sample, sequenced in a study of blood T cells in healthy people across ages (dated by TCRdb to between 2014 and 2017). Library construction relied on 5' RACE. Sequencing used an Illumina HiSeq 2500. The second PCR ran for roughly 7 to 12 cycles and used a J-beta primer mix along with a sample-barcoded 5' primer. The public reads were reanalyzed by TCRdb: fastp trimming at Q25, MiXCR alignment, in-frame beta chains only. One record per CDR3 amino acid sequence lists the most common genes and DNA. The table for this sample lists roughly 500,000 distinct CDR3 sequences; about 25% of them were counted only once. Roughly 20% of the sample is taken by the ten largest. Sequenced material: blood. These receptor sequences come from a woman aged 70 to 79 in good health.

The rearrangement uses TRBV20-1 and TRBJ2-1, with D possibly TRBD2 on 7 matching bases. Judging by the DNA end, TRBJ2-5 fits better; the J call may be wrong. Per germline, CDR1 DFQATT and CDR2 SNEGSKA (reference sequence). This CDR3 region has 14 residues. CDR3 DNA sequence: TGCAGTGCCGTAGGGGGGGCCCAACGGGGGACCCAGTACTTC. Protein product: CSAVGGAQRGTQYF.

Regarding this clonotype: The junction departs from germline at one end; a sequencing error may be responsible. The CDR3 coding sequence is TGTGCCGAGCGGACAGGGGGCTCCTACAATGAGCGGTTCTTC. This codes for CAERTGGSYNERFF. The chain employs TRBV7-9 and TRBJ2-1, with 11 bases lining up with TRBD1. The CDR3 extends over 14 amino acids. The germline V gene encodes CDR1 SEHNR and CDR2 FQNEAQ (reference sequence).

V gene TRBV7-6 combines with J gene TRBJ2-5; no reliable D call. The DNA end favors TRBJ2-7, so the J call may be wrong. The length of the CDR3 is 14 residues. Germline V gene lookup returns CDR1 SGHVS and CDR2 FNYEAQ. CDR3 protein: CASSPRWGTGEQYF. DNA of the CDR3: TGTGCCAGCAGCCCAAGATGGGGTACCGGCGAGCAGTACTTC.

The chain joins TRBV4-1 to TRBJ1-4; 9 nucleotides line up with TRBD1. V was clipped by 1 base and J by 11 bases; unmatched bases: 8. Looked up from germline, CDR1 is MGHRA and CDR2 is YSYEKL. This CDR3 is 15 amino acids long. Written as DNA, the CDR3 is TGCGCCAGCAGCCAAGTGGAGACAGGGGGATGGAAACTGTTTTTT. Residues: CASSQVETGGWKLFF.

CDR3 nucleotides: TGTGCCAGCAGTTACGGACGGAACCAAGAGACCCAGTACTTC. Its translation: CASSYGRNQETQYF. The gene calls are TRBV7-2 and TRBJ2-5, with D unresolved. CDR3 size: 14 residues. V was cut by 6 bases and J by 0 bases, with 11 bases left in between. Germline CDR1 is SGHTA and CDR2 is FQGNSA. The whole variable domain, remainder taken from reference TRBV7-2 and TRBJ2-5, is GAGVSQSPSNKVTEKGKDVELRCDPISGHTALYWYRQSLGQGLEFLIYFQGNSAPDKSGLPSDRFSAERTGGSVSTLTIQRTQQEDSAVYLCASSYGRNQETQYFGPGTRLLVL.